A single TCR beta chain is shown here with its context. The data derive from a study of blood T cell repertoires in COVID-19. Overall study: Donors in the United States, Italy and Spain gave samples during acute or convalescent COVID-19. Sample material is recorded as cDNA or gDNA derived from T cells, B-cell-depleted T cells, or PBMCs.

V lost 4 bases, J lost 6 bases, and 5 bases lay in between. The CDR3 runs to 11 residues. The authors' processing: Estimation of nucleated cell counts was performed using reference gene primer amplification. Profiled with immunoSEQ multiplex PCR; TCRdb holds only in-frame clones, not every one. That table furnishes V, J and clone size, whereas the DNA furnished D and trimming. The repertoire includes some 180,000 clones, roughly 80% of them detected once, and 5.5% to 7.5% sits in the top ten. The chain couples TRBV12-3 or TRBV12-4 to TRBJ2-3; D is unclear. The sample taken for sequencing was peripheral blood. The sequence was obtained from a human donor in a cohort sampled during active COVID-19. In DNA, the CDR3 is TGTGCCAGCAGTTCCTCGGATACGCAGTATTTT. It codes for CASSSSDTQYF.